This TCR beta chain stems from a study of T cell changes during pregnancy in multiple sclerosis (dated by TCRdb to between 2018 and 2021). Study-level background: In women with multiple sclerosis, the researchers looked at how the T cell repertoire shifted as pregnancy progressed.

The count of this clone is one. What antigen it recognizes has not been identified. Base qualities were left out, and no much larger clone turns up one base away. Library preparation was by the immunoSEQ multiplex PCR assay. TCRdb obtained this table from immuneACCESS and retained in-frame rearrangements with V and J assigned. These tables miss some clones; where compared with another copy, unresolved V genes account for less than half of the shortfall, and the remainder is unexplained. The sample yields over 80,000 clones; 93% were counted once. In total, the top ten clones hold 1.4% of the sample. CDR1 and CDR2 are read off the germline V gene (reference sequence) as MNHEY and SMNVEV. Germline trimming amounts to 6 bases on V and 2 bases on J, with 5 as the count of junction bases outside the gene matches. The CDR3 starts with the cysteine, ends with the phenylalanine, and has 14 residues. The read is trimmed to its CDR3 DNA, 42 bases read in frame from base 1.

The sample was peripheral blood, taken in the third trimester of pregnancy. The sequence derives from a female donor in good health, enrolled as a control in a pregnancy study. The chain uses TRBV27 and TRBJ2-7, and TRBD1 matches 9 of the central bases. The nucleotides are TGTGCCAGCAGCTTACAGGGGGCAACCTACGAGCAGTACTTC. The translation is CASSLQGATYEQYF.